This entry concerns a single T cell receptor (beta chain). Per the authors' pipeline: Estimation of nucleated cell counts relied on the amplification of reference gene primers. TCRdb's table, derived via immunoSEQ multiplex PCR, lists solely in-frame clones and lacks some. V, J and clone size were drawn from that table, and D and trimming were deduced from the DNA. The repertoire holds 300,000 to 450,000 clones, more than 65% seen once, with roughly 1.2% in the top ten. The CDR3 covers 14 residues. The germline gives CDR1 SEHNR, CDR2 FQNEAQ (reference sequence). V dropped 5 bases and J dropped 6; count of bases not matched to a gene: 8. The data derive from a study of blood T cell repertoires in COVID-19. Study-wide context: COVID-19 samples, acute and convalescent, were from the United States, Italy and Spain. T cells, B-cell-depleted T cells, or PBMCs provided the cDNA or gDNA that served as material.

Material: peripheral blood. The sequence derives from a human donor with acute or convalescent COVID-19. The donor label of this sample is uncertain. The chain has TRBV7-9 and TRBJ1-1, with TRBD1 matching over 8 bases. CDR3 sequence: CASSPRQGSAEAFF. CDR3 DNA sequence: TGTGCCAGCAGCCCGAGACAGGGGTCGGCTGAAGCTTTCTTT.